This TCR beta chain stems from a study of OX40 agonist ivuxolimab in advanced cancers. The CDR3 is made up of 14 amino acids. Generated by immunoSEQ multiplex PCR, the TCRdb table keeps only in-frame clones and is missing some. The sample records over 65,000 clones, about 86% being singletons. The TCR was taken from an adult with an advanced solid tumor such as melanoma, head and neck, liver or kidney cancer. This material consisted of CD4+ or CD8+ T cells sorted from blood, taken in a trial of the OX40 agonist ivuxolimab. This chain uses TRBV21-1 with TRBJ2-7; TRBD2 is the table's D call, not checked against the DNA. TRBV21-1 is given as a pseudogene. The CDR3 sequence: CASPGGDSSYEQYF. In DNA, the CDR3 is TGTGCCAGCCCCGGGGGGGATTCTTCCTACGAGCAGTACTTC.